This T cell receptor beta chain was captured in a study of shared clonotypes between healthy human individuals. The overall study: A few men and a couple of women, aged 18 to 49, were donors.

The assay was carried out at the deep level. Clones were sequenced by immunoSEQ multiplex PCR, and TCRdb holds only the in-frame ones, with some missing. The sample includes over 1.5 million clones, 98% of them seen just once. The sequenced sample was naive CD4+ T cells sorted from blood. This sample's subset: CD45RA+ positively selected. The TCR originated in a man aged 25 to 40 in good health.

The CDR3 sequence is CASSSGTGTGELFF. The CDR3 DNA follows: TGTGCCAGCAGTTCCGGGACAGGCACCGGGGAGCTGTTTTTT. The rearrangement uses TRBV2 and TRBJ2-2, with TRBD1 matching over 8 bases. Unmatched junction bases numbered 3, after V lost 5 bases and J lost 4 bases. CDR1 and CDR2 from the germline V gene are SNHLY and FYNNEI. This CDR3 spans 14 amino acids.